Described below is a single TCR beta chain sequence and its context. Its antigen is not identified. The CDR3 totals 14 residues. Germline V gene data show CDR1 as GTSNPN and CDR2 as SVGIG (reference sequence). With 3 bases clipped from V and 5 bases from J, the junction kept 7 bases outside the gene matches. These data are taken from a study of OX40 agonist ivuxolimab in advanced cancers. Across the study: Patients took ivuxolimab, an agonistic anti-OX40 (CD134) antibody. At 0.01 to 10 mg/kg, ivuxolimab was administered intravenously to patients every 2 weeks.

Notes on the study in general: Dosing at 0.1 to 3.0 mg/kg was accompanied by clonal expansion of CD4+ and CD8+ blood T cells by week 6. The antigen specificity of the peripheral T cells (those that were expanded) was not determined.

The method was immunoSEQ multiplex PCR; TCRdb's version includes in-frame clones alone and lacks a portion of them. The table records roughly 70,000 clones, 84% of them present only once. This clonotype was sampled from an adult with an advanced solid tumor such as melanoma, head and neck, liver or kidney cancer. The chain employs TRBV30 and TRBJ2-1, with 7 bases fitting TRBD2. The sequencing here drew on CD4+ or CD8+ T cells sorted from blood, taken in a trial of the OX40 agonist ivuxolimab. The CDR3 region has the DNA TGTGCCTGGAGCAGGCGGGGGACTCACAATGAGCAGTTCTTC. It yields the protein CAWSRRGTHNEQFF.